This TCR beta chain was sequenced during a study of cytotoxic CD8 clonotypes in ibrutinib-treated CLL. Study as a whole: Collecting the response samples happened after a median around twelve months of treatment, with a range of 6 to 36.

With sequencing, the targeted depth ranged from 1 in 200,000 to 1 in 1 million T cells. This table comes from immunoSEQ multiplex PCR, and its TCRdb copy is limited to in-frame clones, with some not included. The sample lists about 140,000 clones, less than 95% seen once, with more than 10% in the top ten. CDR3 length equals 12 residues. CDR1 SQVTM and CDR2 ANQGSEA come from the germline V gene. The ends were cut back, 5 bases at V and 3 bases at J, with 7 bases in the middle. This sequence was found in a human donor with chronic lymphocytic leukemia. The source was PBMCs, collected after 12 months of ibrutinib treatment. V is TRBV29-1 and J is TRBJ2-2, with unresolved D. CDR3 nucleotide sequence: TGCAGCGTTCAGGCCGACACCGGGGAGCTGTTTTTT. Its translation is CSVQADTGELFF.